This TCR beta chain is from a study of blood T cell repertoires in COVID-19. The repertoire was sequenced with immunoSEQ multiplex PCR; TCRdb's copy has only in-frame clones and lacks some. Of 350,000 to 450,000 clones listed, around 87% are singletons. The length of the CDR3 is 15 residues. V lost 4 bases and J lost 4, with 14 bases in between. In germline, CDR1 is SGHDT, CDR2 YYEEEE. What was sequenced was PBMCs or T cells enriched from blood (not recorded which). The chain recombines TRBV5-6 with TRBJ1-4; tentative D call: TRBD1 (6 bases). The TCR sequence derives from a young man who had recovered from COVID-19. In DNA, the CDR3 is TGTGCCAGCAGCCTCGTTGGACAGCATAATGAAAAACTGTTTTTT. Protein: CASSLVGQHNEKLFF.